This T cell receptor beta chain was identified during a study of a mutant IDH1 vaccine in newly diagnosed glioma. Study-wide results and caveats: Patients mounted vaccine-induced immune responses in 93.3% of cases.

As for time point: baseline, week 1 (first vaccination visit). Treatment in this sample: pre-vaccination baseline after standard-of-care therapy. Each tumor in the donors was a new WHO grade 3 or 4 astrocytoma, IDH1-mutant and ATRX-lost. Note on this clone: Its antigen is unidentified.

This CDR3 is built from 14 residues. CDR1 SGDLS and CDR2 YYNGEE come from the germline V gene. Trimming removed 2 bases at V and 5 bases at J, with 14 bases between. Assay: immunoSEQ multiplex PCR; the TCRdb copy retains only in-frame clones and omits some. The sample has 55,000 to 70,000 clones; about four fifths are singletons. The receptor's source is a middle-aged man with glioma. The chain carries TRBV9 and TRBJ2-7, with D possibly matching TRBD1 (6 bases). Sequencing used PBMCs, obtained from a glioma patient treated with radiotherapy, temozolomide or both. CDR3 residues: CASSVRLTGNEQYF. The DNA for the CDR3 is TGTGCCAGCAGCGTCCGGTTAACAGGGAACGAGCAGTACTTC.